This T cell receptor (beta chain) was obtained from a study of cytomegalovirus exposure and HLA in healthy donors. Study background: Earlier sequencing of 150 million to 200 million T cells yielded roughly 100 million unique TCR beta sequences.

On this clone: Its antigen remains unknown.

PCR amplification relied on 60 Vbeta primers (plus 13 Jbeta primers). Sequencing was performed with immunoSEQ multiplex PCR; in TCRdb, only in-frame clones are kept and a portion is missing. The sample gives approximately 160,000 clones, roughly 85% of which show up once; 0.5% to 0.85% is in the top ten. Study findings and constraints: Common viral pathogens were later found to be apparently linked to several of the most significant clusters. There were some V segments, including TRBV6-2 and TRBV6-3, excluded as indistinguishable. Using the classifier, cytomegalovirus status was reportedly diagnosed with high specificity and sensitivity.

Trimming pared 4 bases from V and 8 bases from J, leaving 15 bases between. The germline V gene encodes CDR1 SGHTA and CDR2 FQGNSA. This CDR3 spans 14 amino acids. This TCR was recovered from a male donor in good health and CMV-seronegative. V gene TRBV7-2 combines with J gene TRBJ2-1; a possible D gene is TRBD2 (7 bases). The sequenced sample consisted of PBMCs. The CDR3 region has the DNA TGTGCCAGCAGCTCCAGGGGCGGGGGCGATGAGCAGTTCTTC. As protein: CASSSRGGGDEQFF.